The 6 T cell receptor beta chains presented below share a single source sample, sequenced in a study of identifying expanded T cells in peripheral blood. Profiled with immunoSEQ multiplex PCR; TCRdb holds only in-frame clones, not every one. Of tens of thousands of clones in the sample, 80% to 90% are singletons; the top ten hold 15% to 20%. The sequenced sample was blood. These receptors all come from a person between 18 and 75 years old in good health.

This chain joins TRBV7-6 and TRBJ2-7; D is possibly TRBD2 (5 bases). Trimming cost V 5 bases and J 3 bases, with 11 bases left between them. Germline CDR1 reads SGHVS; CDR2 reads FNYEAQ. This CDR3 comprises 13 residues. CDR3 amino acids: CASSVDEGYEQYF. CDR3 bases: TGTGCCAGCAGCGTGGACGAGGGCTACGAGCAGTACTTC.

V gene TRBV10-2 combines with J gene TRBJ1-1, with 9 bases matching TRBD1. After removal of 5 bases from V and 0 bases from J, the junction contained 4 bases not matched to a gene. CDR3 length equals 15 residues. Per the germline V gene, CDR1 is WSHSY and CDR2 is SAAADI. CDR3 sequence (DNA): TGCGCCAGCAGTCGGGACAGGGCTTTGAACACTGAAGCTTTCTTT. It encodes CASSRDRALNTEAFF.

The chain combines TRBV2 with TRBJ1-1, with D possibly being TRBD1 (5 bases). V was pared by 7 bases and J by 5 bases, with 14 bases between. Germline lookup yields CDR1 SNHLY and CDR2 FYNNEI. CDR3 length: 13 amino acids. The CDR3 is CASTGETGTEAFF. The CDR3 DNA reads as TGTGCCAGCACGGGGGAAACGGGGACTGAAGCTTTCTTT.

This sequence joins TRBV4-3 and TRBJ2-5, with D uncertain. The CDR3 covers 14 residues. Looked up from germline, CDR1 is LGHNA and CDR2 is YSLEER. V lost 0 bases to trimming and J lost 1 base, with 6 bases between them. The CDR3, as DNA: TGCGCCAGCAGCCAAGAACAGTTCCAAGAGACCCAGTACTTC. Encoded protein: CASSQEQFQETQYF.

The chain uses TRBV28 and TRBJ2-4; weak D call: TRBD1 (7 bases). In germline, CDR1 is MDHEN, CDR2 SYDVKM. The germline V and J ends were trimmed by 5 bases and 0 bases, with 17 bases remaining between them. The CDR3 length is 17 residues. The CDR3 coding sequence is TGTGCCAGCAGTCCCAGAGGGCAGGGGGGAGCCAAAAACATTCAGTACTTC. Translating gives CASSPRGQGGAKNIQYF.

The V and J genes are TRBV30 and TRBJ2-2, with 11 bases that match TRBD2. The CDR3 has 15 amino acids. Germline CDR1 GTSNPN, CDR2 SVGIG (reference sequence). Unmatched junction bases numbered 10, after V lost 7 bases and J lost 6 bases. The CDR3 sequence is CALRRIAGGAGELFF. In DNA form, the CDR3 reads TGTGCCTTACGGAGGATAGCGGGAGGGGCCGGGGAGCTGTTTTTT.